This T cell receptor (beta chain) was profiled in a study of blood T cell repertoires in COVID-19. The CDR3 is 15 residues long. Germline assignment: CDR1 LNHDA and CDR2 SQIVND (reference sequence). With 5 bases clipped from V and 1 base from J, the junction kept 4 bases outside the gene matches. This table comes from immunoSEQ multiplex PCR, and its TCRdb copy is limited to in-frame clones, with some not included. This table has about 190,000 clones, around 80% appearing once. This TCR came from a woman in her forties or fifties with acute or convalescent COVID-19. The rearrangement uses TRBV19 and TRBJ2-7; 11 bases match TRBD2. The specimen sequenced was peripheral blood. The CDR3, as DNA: TGTGCCAGTAGTCATTCTAGCGGGAGGTCCTACGAGCAGTACTTC. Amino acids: CASSHSSGRSYEQYF.